Described below is a single TCR beta chain sequence and its context. Looked up from germline, CDR1 is MNHNS and CDR2 is SASEGT. Germline trimming cut 4 bases from V and 4 bases from J; bases unmatched to any gene: 4. CDR3 length: 16 residues. This sample is part of a study of blood T cell repertoires in COVID-19. At the level of the study: In each case, the material was cDNA or gDNA derived from T cells, B-cell-depleted T cells, or PBMCs.

Libraries were prepared by immunoSEQ multiplex PCR; TCRdb keeps only in-frame clonotypes and omits some of them. The sample yields more than 200,000 clones, 88% seen once. People in the exposed group encountered a COVID-19 case within 2 weeks before entering the study. The chain uses TRBV6-1 and TRBJ2-2; 12 nucleotides agree with TRBD2. The receptor comes from a woman aged 30 to 39 who had been exposed to COVID-19. Source material: PBMCs or T cells enriched from blood (not recorded which). The CDR3 sequence: CASSAPSGRGTGELFF. The CDR3 DNA reads TGTGCCAGCAGTGCTCCTAGCGGGAGGGGCACCGGGGAGCTGTTTTTT.